This is a list of T cell receptor beta chains from one sample in a study of neoadjuvant anti-PD-1 for oral cavity cancer. Profiled with immunoSEQ multiplex PCR; TCRdb holds only in-frame clones, not every one. The sample comprises about 8,000 clones, less than 75% of which are singletons, and approximately 3% rests with the top ten. The source material was PBMCs, sampled after nivolumab (anti-PD-1) treatment. The receptors were gathered from a person between 40 and 85 years old with oral cavity squamous cell carcinoma. Both conserved end residues are part of each CDR3. D genes are given only for firm matches. Size values are once, few and many counts, or a class for expanded clones, and some rows have none.

>-|TRBJ1-1|TRBV28|-
TGTGCCAGCAAGGATCGACCCTTTAACATTCAGTCGGGCACTGAAGCTTTCTTT
CASKDRPFNIQSGTEAFF
>-|TRBJ2-1|TRBV7-8|TRBD1
TGTGCCAGCAGCCCTGGACAGGGATTAAGCTCCTACAATGAGCAGTTCTTC
CASSPGQGLSSYNEQFF
>-|TRBJ2-7|TRBV5-1|TRBD1
TGCGCCAGCAGCCTACAGGGGGGCAGCTCCTACGAGCAGTACTTC
CASSLQGGSSYEQYF
>-|TRBJ2-2|TRBV29-1|-
TGCAGCGTTGATGGTCCAGGCCGGGGTGGGGAGCTGTTTTTT
CSVDGPGRGGELFF
>once|TRBJ2-3|TRBV10-1|TRBD1
TGCGCCAGCAGCCGGGACAGGAGCACAGATACGCAGTATTTT
CASSRDRSTDTQYF
>once|TRBJ1-2|TRBV19|TRBD1
TGTGCCAGTAGTCTAAACGGGGACAGTAGCTCCATCTATGGCTACACCTTC
CASSLNGDSSSIYGYTF
>-|TRBJ1-4|TRBV4-3|-
TGCGCCAGCAGCCAAGATTCGGGGAATAATGAAAAACTGTTTTTT
CASSQDSGNNEKLFF
>-|TRBJ1-1|TRBV10-2|TRBD1
TGCGCCAGCCGGACAGGGGACACTGAAGCTTTCTTT
CASRTGDTEAFF
>few|TRBJ1-2|TRBV6-6|-
TGTGCCAGCAGCCCTGAGAATGGCTACACCTTC
CASSPENGYTF
>-|TRBJ2-1|TRBV6-4|TRBD2
TGTGCCAGCAGTGTACTAGCGGGAGGGAATGAGCAGTTCTTC
CASSVLAGGNEQFF
>-|TRBJ1-1|TRBV5-8|-
TGTGCCAGCAGCTTCGACACGAACACTGAAGCTTTCTTT
CASSFDTNTEAFF
>-|TRBJ2-7|TRBV28|TRBD1
TGTGCCAGCAGTTTAGGGACAGGGGGCGCTTCCTACGAGCAGTACTTC
CASSLGTGGASYEQYF
>-|TRBJ2-5|TRBV29-1|TRBD1
TGCAGCGTAGGACAGGGGGGGTACGAAGAGACCCAGTACTTC
CSVGQGGYEETQYF
>few|TRBJ2-7|TRBV5-1|TRBD1
TGCGCCAGCAGCCGACAGGGGGGCGGCTCCTACGAGCAGTACTTC
CASSRQGGGSYEQYF
>-|TRBJ2-3|TRBV6-1|TRBD2
TGTGCCAGCAGTGAACTAGCGGGGGGTCCAGATACGCAGTATTTT
CASSELAGGPDTQYF